This passage covers 21 T cell receptor beta chains from one sample sequenced in a study of glioma-infiltrating T cells after dendritic cell vaccination (dated by TCRdb to about 2016). Libraries were prepared through the immunoSEQ multiplex PCR assay. Here the immuneACCESS table is served through TCRdb, limited to in-frame sequences with V and J called. Missing clones are a known gap in these copies; in checked studies unresolved V genes cover under half, and the rest lacks a known reason. This sample gives tens of thousands of clones in total; 86% of them show up just once. Roughly 14% of the sample rests with the top ten. Specimen: blood, collected before dendritic cell vaccination. These receptors were obtained from a human donor with glioblastoma.

This clone has just a few counts. The chain links TRBV18 to TRBJ2-2; TRBD2 is a possible D gene (5 bases). Germline loops: CDR1 KGHSH, CDR2 LQKENI. The V end lost 6 bases, the J end lost 5 bases, and 16 bases lay between the germline ends. CDR3 size: 15 residues. The CDR3, as DNA: TGTGCCAGCTCCCCCCGGGATGATGGTACCGGGGAGCTGTTTTTT. Translation: CASSPRDDGTGELFF.

V usage is TRBV2 and J usage is TRBJ1-1, with D hard to call. Germline V gives CDR1 SNHLY, CDR2 FYNNEI. This CDR3 is 10 amino acids long. The V end lost 8 bases, the J end lost 4 bases, and 5 bases lay between the germline ends. CDR3 region: CASEGTEAFF. The CDR3, as DNA: TGTGCCAGCGAGGGCACTGAAGCTTTCTTT.

The V gene is TRBV25-1, the J gene TRBJ1-1, with 8 bases matching TRBD1. Looked up from germline, CDR1 is MGHDK and CDR2 is SYGVNS. J was trimmed by 3 bases and V by 7 bases; bases with no gene match: 10. This CDR3 has 15 amino acids. CDR3 region: CASIGPRGRHTEAFF. The CDR3 bases are TGTGCCAGCATAGGCCCCAGGGGGCGGCACACTGAAGCTTTCTTT. Variable domain in full (rest from reference TRBV25-1 and TRBJ1-1): EADIYQTPRYLVIGTGKKITLECSQTMGHDKMYWYQQDPGMELHLIHYSYGVNSTEKGDLSSESTVSRIRTEHFPLTLESARPSHTSQYLCASIGPRGRHTEAFFGQGTRLTVV.

The chain is built from TRBV29-1 and TRBJ1-2; TRBD1 matches 7 bases. The V and J ends lost 5 bases and 3 bases, in that order; junction bases with no gene match: 6. CDR1 and CDR2 from the germline V gene are SQVTM and ANQGSEA. This CDR3 has 13 residues. The CDR3 DNA reads as TGCAGCGTTACCGGGACAGTCCACTATGGCTACACCTTC. It yields the protein CSVTGTVHYGYTF.

The chain uses TRBV6-5 and TRBJ2-3; TRBD2 aligns across 11 bases. V was pared by 6 bases and J by 4 bases, with 6 bases of the junction left unmatched. CDR1 and CDR2 from the germline V gene are MNHEY and SVGAGI. CDR3 length equals 15 residues. CDR3 sequence reads: CASSPTSGSADTQYF. CDR3 in DNA: TGTGCCAGCAGCCCAACTAGCGGGAGTGCAGATACGCAGTATTTT.

V usage is TRBV27 and J usage is TRBJ2-7; perhaps TRBD2 as D (5 bases). This CDR3 has 13 amino acids. The germline CDR1 and CDR2 sequences are MNHEY and SMNVEV (reference sequence). V was pared by 3 bases and J by 5 bases, with 11 bases between. The CDR3 protein is CASSFSGLNEQYF. CDR3 nucleotides: TGTGCCAGCAGTTTCTCGGGGTTGAACGAGCAGTACTTC.

The chain employs TRBV5-1 and TRBJ2-5; maybe TRBD1 (8 bases). Deletions cut 4 bases from V and 5 bases from J, with 18 bases between. Germline V gene lookup returns CDR1 SGHRS and CDR2 YFSETQ. The CDR3 spans 15 residues. CDR3 nucleotides: TGCGCCAGCAGCCCTTCAGGACAGGGAGGGGAGACCCAGTACTTC. It codes for CASSPSGQGGETQYF.

In its sample, this clone was seen once. The rearrangement joins TRBV2 to TRBJ2-1, with 10 bases lining up with TRBD1. Germline CDR1 and CDR2: SNHLY and FYNNEI. The CDR3 consists of 15 residues. Trimming cost V 3 bases and J 6 bases; bases outside gene matches: 5. As DNA, the CDR3 is TGTGCCAGCAGTGATGGACAGGGGGGAACCAATGAGCAGTTCTTC. As protein: CASSDGQGGTNEQFF.

The chain combines TRBV6-5 with TRBJ2-2; perhaps TRBD2 as D (7 bases). The V and J ends lost 11 bases and 4 bases respectively, with 17 bases between them. In germline, CDR1 is MNHEY, CDR2 SVGAGI. The CDR3 loop spans 14 amino acids. The DNA for the CDR3 is TGTGCCGCGTCTGGGGGGGGCCGCACCGGGGAGCTGTTTTTT. Its protein is CAASGGGRTGELFF.

The V gene is TRBV9, the J gene TRBJ1-4; no reliable D call. Trimming cost V 0 bases and J 5 bases, with 20 bases left between them. The CDR3 spans 18 residues. From germline, CDR1 is SGDLS and CDR2 YYNGEE. The CDR3 sequence is CASSVGGPGYLWNEKLFF. The DNA of the CDR3 is TGTGCCAGCAGCGTAGGAGGGCCGGGCTATCTTTGGAATGAAAAACTGTTTTTT.

This clone was picked up a small number of times. This chain connects TRBV5-6 to TRBJ2-7; D might be TRBD2 (6 bases). The CDR3 consists of 15 residues. The V and J ends lost 0 bases and 2 bases respectively, with 12 bases between them. CDR1 is SGHDT, CDR2 YYEEEE, per germline. The CDR3 sequence is CASSLGGLRTYEQYF. Here the CDR3 DNA reads TGTGCCAGCAGCTTGGGGGGACTCCGAACCTACGAGCAGTACTTC.

This chain links TRBV7-9 with TRBJ1-2, with 10 bases aligning to TRBD1. The CDR3 consists of 14 residues. The ends lost 5 bases at V and 8 bases at J; junction bases unmatched: 8. Germline V lookup: CDR1 SEHNR, CDR2 FQNEAQ (reference sequence). The CDR3 bases are TGTGCCAGCAGCCAGGGACAGGGGATCCGCGGCTACACCTTC. Translation: CASSQGQGIRGYTF.

The chain links TRBV9 to TRBJ2-7; tentative D call: TRBD1 (6 bases). The CDR3 length is 15 residues. Germline CDR1 and CDR2: SGDLS and YYNGEE. The V and J ends lost 0 bases and 1 base respectively, with 11 bases between them. CDR3 sequence reads: CASSVAQGPSYEQYF. The CDR3 DNA is TGTGCCAGCAGCGTAGCTCAGGGGCCTTCCTACGAGCAGTACTTC.

The rearrangement links TRBV4-1 to TRBJ1-1; 8 bases align to TRBD1. CDR1 is MGHRA and CDR2 is YSYEKL in the germline V gene. The V and J ends lost 3 bases and 4 bases, in that order; junction bases with no gene match: 10. The CDR3 contains 16 residues. CDR3 protein: CASSHPTGEGFTEAFF. The CDR3 nucleotides are TGCGCCAGCAGCCACCCGACAGGGGAAGGGTTCACTGAAGCTTTCTTT.

This chain links TRBV30 with TRBJ1-2, with D unclear. V was pared by 3 bases and J by 7 bases, with 12 bases between. This CDR3 is 12 amino acids long. Germline CDR1 and CDR2: GTSNPN and SVGIG (reference sequence). CDR3 sequence (DNA): TGTGCCTGGAGCCCGGGAGCTGGTGGCTACACCTTC. Translated, it gives CAWSPGAGGYTF.

The rearrangement links TRBV6-1 to TRBJ2-7; 8 bases are a match to TRBD1. Germline V gene lookup returns CDR1 MNHNS and CDR2 SASEGT. J was trimmed by 3 bases and V by 1 base; bases with no gene match: 5. CDR3 size: 15 residues. The CDR3 loop is CASSEGTGWYYEQYF. The DNA of the CDR3 is TGTGCCAGCAGTGAAGGGACAGGGTGGTACTACGAGCAGTACTTC.

The table lists this clone with a count of one. CDR3 sequence reads: CASSRDRDHSPLHF. CDR3 nucleotide sequence: TGTGCCAGCAGCAGGGACAGGGACCACTCACCCCTCCACTTT. V and J are TRBV7-8 and TRBJ1-6, with 9 bases lining up with TRBD1. Germline trimming cut 5 bases from V and 10 bases from J; bases unmatched to any gene: 6. In germline, CDR1 is SGHVS, CDR2 FQNEAQ. The CDR3 runs 14 residues.

The V and J genes are TRBV28 and TRBJ2-4, with 8 bases fitting TRBD1. The trim removed 4 bases at V and 1 base at J, leaving 6 bases unmatched. The CDR3 spans 16 residues. The germline gives CDR1 MDHEN, CDR2 SYDVKM. CDR3 DNA sequence: TGTGCCAGCAGTTCGTCTCGACAGGGGGCCAAAAACATTCAGTACTTC. Amino acid sequence: CASSSSRQGAKNIQYF.

The gene calls are TRBV7-2 and TRBJ1-6; D may be TRBD1 (5 bases). CDR3 length: 15 residues. Germline CDR1 and CDR2: SGHTA and FQGNSA. V lost 4 bases and J lost 9, with 16 bases in between. The CDR3 DNA reads TGTGCCAGCAGCTCCAAAGGGGCAGGAACTTCACCCCTCCACTTT. It yields the protein CASSSKGAGTSPLHF.

The gene calls are TRBV5-4 and TRBJ1-2; D remains unclear. Germline CDR1 reads SGHNT; CDR2 reads YYREEE (reference sequence). The CDR3 loop spans 15 amino acids. V shed 0 bases and J shed 2 bases, with 11 bases lying between them. The CDR3 DNA sequence: TGTGCCAGCAGCTTGGCCAAGGCAGGAAACTATGGCTACACCTTC. It specifies CASSLAKAGNYGYTF.

This clone showed up just a few times. The chain combines TRBV4-2 with TRBJ2-7; 16 nucleotides align to TRBD2. With 0 bases clipped from V and 4 bases from J, the junction kept 15 bases outside the gene matches. This CDR3 comprises 21 residues. In germline, CDR1 is LGHNA, CDR2 YNFKEQ. The DNA for the CDR3 is TGTGCCAGCAGCCAAGATCGGGGACTAGCGGGAGGGCTGGGGAAACCTTACGAGCAGTACTTC. Translation gives CASSQDRGLAGGLGKPYEQYF.